The clone carrying this T cell receptor beta chain was counted many times. Its specificity is unknown. The data belong to a study of T-cell memory formation after mild COVID-19. Study-wide findings and caveats: Day 15 to 85 contracting clones showed balanced CD4/CD8; day 15 to 37 expanders favored CD4+. The second-wave clones peaking on day 37 were not confirmed as SARS-CoV-2-specific.

TCRdb processed the 5' RACE reads anew with MiXCR; each CDR3 protein has one entry. Among around 200,000 distinct CDR3 sequences listed, over 7.5% were seen once. The CDR3 spans 13 residues. Trimming took off 6 bases at V and 5 bases at J, with 10 bases between the two ends. The source material was PBMCs or a T cell subset sorted from them (not recorded which). This sequence joins TRBV12-3 or TRBV12-4 and TRBJ2-2, with D possibly matching TRBD1 (6 bases). This TCR came from a man aged 18 to 35 who had mild COVID-19 (a few samples of this study predate the infection). Cell type and time point are not known. The chain's CDR3 is CASSPTGTGELFF. The DNA for the CDR3 is TGTGCCAGCAGCCCTACAGGGACCGGGGAGCTGTTTTTT.